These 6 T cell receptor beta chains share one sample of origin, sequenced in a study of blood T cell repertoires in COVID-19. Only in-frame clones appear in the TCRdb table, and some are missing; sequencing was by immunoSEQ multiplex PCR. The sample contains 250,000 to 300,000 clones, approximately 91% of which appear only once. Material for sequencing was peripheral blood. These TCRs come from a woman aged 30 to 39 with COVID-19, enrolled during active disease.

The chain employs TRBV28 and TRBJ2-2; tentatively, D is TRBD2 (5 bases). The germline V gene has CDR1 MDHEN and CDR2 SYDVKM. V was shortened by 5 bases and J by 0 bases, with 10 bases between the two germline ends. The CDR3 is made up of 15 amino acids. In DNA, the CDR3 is TGTGCCAGCAGTACCCTCGGGACGAACACCGGGGAGCTGTTTTTT. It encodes CASSTLGTNTGELFF.

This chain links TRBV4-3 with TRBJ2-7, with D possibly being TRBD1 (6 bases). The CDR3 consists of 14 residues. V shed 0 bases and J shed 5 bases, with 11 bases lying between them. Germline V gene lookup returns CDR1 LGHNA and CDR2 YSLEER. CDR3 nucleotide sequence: TGCGCCAGCAGCCAAGAACAGGGCTGGGACGAGCAGTACTTC. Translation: CASSQEQGWDEQYF.

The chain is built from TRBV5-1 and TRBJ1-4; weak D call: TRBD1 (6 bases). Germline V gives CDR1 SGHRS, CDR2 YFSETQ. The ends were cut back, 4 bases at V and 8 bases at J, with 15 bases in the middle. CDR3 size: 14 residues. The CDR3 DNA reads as TGCGCCAGCAGCACAATGGGGGCGCGAGAAAAACTGTTTTTT. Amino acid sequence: CASSTMGAREKLFF.

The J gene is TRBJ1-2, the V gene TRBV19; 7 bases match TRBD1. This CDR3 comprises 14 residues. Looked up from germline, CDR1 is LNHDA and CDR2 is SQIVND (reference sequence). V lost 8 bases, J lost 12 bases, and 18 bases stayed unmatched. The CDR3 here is CASHLTGNLRYHTF. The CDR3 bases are TGTGCCAGTCACCTGACAGGGAACCTTCGTTATCACACCTTC.

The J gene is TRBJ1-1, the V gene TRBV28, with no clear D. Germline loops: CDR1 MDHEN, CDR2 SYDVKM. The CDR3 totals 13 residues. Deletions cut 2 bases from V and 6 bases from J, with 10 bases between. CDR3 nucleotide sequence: TGTGCCAGCAGTTTAATAGTCCGTCCTGAAGCTTTCTTT. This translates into CASSLIVRPEAFF.

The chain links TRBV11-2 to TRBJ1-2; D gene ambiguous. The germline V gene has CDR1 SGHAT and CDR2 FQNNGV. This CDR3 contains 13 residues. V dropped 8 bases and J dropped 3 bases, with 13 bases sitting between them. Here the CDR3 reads CASAAELDYGYTF. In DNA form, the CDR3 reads TGTGCCAGCGCCGCGGAGTTGGACTATGGCTACACCTTC.